This TCR beta chain stems from a study of T cell responses to AZD1222 COVID-19 vaccine. The germline gives CDR1 MDHEN, CDR2 SYDVKM. The CDR3 runs to 15 residues. The V end lost 1 base, the J end lost 0 bases, and 4 bases lay between the germline ends. Regarding the study as a whole: A rise in Spike-specific TCR breadth and depth followed two AZD1222 doses. Dominant CD4 TCR responses targeted spike regions 160-218 and 743-854. Only after the peak T cell response were repertoires sampled.

In regard to this clone: Its antigen is as yet unknown.

Profiling relied on immunoSEQ multiplex PCR, and the TCRdb table lists in-frame clones only, not all of them. There are approximately 6,100 clones in the sample; around 87% occur only once, and about 16% lies in the top ten. Both about-4-week and about-12-week second-dose recipients were combined. V and J are TRBV28 and TRBJ2-6; D is ambiguous. This sequence originates from an adult who received the AZD1222 COVID-19 vaccine. The sample was peripheral blood, taken 28 days after the second AZD1222 dose. DNA for the CDR3: TGTGCCAGCAGTTTATACAGCTCTGGGGCCAACGTCCTGACTTTC. Translation: CASSLYSSGANVLTF.